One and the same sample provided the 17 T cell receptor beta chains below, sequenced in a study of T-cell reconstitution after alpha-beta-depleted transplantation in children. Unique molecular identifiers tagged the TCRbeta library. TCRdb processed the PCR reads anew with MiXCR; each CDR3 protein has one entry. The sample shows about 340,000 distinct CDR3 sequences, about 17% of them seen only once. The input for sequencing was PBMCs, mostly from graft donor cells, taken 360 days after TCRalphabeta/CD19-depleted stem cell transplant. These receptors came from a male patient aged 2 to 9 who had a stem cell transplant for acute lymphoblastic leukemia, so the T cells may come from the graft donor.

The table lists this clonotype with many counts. The CDR3 loop reads CASSGLATSTDTQYF. CDR3 in DNA: TGTGCCAGCAGTGGACTAGCGACTAGCACAGATACGCAGTATTTT. The chain combines TRBV6-1 with TRBJ2-3, with 8 bases identical to TRBD2. Trimming removed 4 bases from V and 0 bases from J; junction bases left unmatched: 3. Germline CDR1 reads MNHNS; CDR2 reads SASEGT. This CDR3 contains 15 residues.

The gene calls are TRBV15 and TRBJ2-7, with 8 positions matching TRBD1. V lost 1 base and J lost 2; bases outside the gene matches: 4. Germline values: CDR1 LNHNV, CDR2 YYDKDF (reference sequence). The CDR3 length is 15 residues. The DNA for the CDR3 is TGTGCCACCAGCAGAGTCCGGGACAGGCCCTACGAGCAGTACTTC. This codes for CATSRVRDRPYEQYF. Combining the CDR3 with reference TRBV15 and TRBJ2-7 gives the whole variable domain DAMVIQNPRYQVTQFGKPVTLSCSQTLNHNVMYWYQQKSSQAPKLLFHYYDKDFNNEADTPDNFQSRRPNTSFCFLDIRSPGLGDTAMYLCATSRVRDRPYEQYFGPGTRLTVT.

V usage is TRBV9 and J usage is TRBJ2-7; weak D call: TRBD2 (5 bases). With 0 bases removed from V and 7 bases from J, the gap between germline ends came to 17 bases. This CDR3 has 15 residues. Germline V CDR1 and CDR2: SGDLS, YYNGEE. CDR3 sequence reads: CASSVGGAYLDEQYF. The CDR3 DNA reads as TGTGCCAGCAGCGTAGGGGGAGCCTACCTGGATGAGCAGTACTTC.

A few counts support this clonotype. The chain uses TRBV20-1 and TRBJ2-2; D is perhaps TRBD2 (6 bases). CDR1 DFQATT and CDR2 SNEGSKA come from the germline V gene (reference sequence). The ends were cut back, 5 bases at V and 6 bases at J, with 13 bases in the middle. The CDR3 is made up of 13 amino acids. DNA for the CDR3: TGCAGTGCTCTCGGACGCGGGGCCGGGGAGCTGTTTTTT. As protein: CSALGRGAGELFF.

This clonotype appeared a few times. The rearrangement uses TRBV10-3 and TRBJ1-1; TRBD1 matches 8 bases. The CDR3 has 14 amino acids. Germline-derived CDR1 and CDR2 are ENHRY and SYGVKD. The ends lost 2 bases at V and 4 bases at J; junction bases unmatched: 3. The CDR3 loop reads CAISEAGQVTEAFF. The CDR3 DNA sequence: TGTGCCATCAGTGAGGCGGGACAGGTCACTGAAGCTTTCTTT.

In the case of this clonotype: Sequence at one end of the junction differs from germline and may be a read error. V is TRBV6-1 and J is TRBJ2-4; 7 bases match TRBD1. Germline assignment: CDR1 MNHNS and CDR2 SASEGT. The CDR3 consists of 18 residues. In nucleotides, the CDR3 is TGTGCCAGCAGTCAAGCCGGGACAGACGGTTTAGGCAAAAACATTCAGTACTTC. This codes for CASSQAGTDGLGKNIQYF.

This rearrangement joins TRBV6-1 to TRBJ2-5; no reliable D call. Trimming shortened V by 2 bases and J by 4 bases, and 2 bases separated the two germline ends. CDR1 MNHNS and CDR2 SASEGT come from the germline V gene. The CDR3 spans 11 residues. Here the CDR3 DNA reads TGTGCCAGCAGTGAAATAGAGACCCAGTACTTC. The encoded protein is CASSEIETQYF.

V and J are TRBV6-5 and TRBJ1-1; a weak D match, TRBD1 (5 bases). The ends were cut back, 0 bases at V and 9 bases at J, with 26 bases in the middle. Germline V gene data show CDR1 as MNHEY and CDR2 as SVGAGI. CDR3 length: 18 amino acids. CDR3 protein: CASSYSRAPTAQGRQAFF. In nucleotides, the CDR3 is TGTGCCAGCAGTTACTCGAGAGCCCCGACAGCGCAGGGCCGCCAAGCTTTCTTT.

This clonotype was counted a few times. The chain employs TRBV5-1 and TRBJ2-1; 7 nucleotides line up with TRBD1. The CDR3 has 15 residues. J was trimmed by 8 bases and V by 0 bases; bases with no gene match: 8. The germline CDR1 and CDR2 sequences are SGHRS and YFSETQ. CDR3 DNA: TGCGCCAGCAGCTTGGGTTGGTCCACAGGGGATGAGCAGTTCTTC. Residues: CASSLGWSTGDEQFF.

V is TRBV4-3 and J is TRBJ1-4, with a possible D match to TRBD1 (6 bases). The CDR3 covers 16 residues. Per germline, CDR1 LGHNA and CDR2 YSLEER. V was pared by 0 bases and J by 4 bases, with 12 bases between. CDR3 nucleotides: TGCGCCAGCAGCCAAGAGGGGGGGCTTGGTAATGAAAAACTGTTTTTT. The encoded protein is CASSQEGGLGNEKLFF.

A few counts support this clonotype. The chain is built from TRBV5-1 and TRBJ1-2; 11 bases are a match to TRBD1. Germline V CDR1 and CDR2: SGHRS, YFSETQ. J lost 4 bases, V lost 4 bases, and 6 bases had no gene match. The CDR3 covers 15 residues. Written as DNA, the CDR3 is TGCGCCAGCAGCCCCGGACAGGGGGCTCTCTATGGCTACACCTTC. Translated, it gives CASSPGQGALYGYTF.

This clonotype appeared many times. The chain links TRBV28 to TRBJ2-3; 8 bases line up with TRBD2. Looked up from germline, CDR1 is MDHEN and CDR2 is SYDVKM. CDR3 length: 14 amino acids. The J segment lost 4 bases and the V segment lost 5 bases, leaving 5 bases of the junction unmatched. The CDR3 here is CASSTGGAADTQYF. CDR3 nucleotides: TGTGCCAGCAGTACCGGGGGGGCCGCAGATACGCAGTATTTT.

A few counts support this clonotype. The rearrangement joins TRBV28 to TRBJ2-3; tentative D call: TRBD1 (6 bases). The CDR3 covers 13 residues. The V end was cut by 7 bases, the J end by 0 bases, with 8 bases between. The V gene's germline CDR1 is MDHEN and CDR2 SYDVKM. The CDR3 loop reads CASKGHSTDTQYF. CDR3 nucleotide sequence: TGTGCCAGCAAGGGACATAGCACAGATACGCAGTATTTT. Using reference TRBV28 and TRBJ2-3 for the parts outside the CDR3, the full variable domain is DVKVTQSSRYLVKRTGEKVFLECVQDMDHENMFWYRQDPGLGLRLIYFSYDVKMKEKGDIPEGYSVSREKKERFSLILESASTNQTSMYLCASKGHSTDTQYFGPGTRLTVL.

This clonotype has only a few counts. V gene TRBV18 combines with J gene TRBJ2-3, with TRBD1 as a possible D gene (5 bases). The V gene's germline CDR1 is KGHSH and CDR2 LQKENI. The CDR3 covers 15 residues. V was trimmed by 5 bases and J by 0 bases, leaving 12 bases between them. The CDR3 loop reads CASSIRVASTDTQYF. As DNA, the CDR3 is TGTGCCAGCTCAATCAGGGTGGCTAGCACAGATACGCAGTATTTT.

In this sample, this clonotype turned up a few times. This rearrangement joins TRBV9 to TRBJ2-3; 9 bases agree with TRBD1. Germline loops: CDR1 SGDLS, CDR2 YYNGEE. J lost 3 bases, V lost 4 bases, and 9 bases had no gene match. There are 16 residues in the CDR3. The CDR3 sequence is CASSTRRDRETDTQYF. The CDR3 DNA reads TGTGCCAGCAGCACTCGCCGGGACAGGGAGACAGATACGCAGTATTTT.

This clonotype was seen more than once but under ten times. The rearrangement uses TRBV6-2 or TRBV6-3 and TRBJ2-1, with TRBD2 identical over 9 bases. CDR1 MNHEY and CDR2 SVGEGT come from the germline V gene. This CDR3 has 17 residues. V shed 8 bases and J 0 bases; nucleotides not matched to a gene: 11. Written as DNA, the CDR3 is TGTGCCAGCGCGGGGGCGGCGGGAGGGAGCTCCTACAATGAGCAGTTCTTC. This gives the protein CASAGAAGGSSYNEQFF.

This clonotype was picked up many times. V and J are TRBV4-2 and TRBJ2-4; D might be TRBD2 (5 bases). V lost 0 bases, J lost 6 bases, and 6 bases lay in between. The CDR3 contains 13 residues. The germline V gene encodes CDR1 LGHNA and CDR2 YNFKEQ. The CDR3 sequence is CASSQDSVNIQYF. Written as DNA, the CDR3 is TGTGCCAGCAGCCAAGATAGCGTAAACATTCAGTACTTC.